The 32 T cell receptor beta chains below all came from one sample that was sequenced in a study of blood T cell repertoires in COVID-19. Here immunoSEQ multiplex PCR was the method, and the copy in TCRdb shows in-frame clones only, minus some. Of about 250,000 clones listed, 80% to 90% are singletons. Specimen: PBMCs or T cells enriched from blood (not recorded which). Source of these receptors: a woman aged 18 to 35 who had recovered from COVID-19.

The rearrangement joins TRBV9 to TRBJ1-1; TRBD1 aligns across 9 bases. CDR1 and CDR2 (germline): SGDLS, YYNGEE. The CDR3 is 16 residues long. Losses at the gene ends were 3 bases for V and 0 bases for J; bases not matched to a gene: 6. CDR3 protein: CASSAGQGLMNTEAFF. CDR3 nucleotide sequence: TGTGCCAGCAGCGCCGGACAGGGGCTAATGAACACTGAAGCTTTCTTT.

The chain carries TRBV4-1 and TRBJ1-2, with 9 bases that match TRBD1. The CDR3 runs 16 residues. The ends lost 2 bases at V and 6 bases at J; junction bases unmatched: 10. Germline loops: CDR1 MGHRA, CDR2 YSYEKL. The CDR3 region is CASSQPRTGEMDGYTF. In nucleotides, the CDR3 is TGCGCCAGCAGCCAACCCCGGACAGGGGAGATGGATGGCTACACCTTC.

The rearrangement links TRBV5-1 to TRBJ2-7; 7 bases align to TRBD2. Germline V lookup: CDR1 SGHRS, CDR2 YFSETQ. The CDR3 extends over 15 amino acids. After removal of 5 bases from V and 2 bases from J, the junction contained 10 bases not matched to a gene. The CDR3 reads CASREFGGTPYEQYF. In DNA, the CDR3 is TGCGCCAGCAGGGAATTCGGGGGGACTCCCTACGAGCAGTACTTC.

The chain links TRBV4-1 to TRBJ1-5; D call uncertain. V lost 3 bases, J lost 0 bases, and 9 bases lay in between. The V gene's germline CDR1 is MGHRA and CDR2 YSYEKL. This CDR3 has 15 amino acids. Here the CDR3 reads CASSQESYSNQPQHF. DNA of the CDR3: TGCGCCAGCAGCCAGGAGAGTTATAGCAATCAGCCCCAGCATTTT.

This chain links TRBV28 with TRBJ1-1; a weak D match, TRBD1 (6 bases). The CDR3 spans 13 residues. The V end was cut by 7 bases, the J end by 1 base, with 10 bases between. Germline V gene lookup returns CDR1 MDHEN and CDR2 SYDVKM. CDR3 protein: CASTLTGNTEAFF. In nucleotides, the CDR3 is TGTGCCAGCACCCTGACAGGGAACACTGAAGCTTTCTTT.

The rearrangement joins TRBV7-8 to TRBJ1-1; a possible D gene is TRBD1 (5 bases). The CDR3 has 16 amino acids. Trimming removed 0 bases at V and 5 bases at J, with 16 bases between. Per germline, CDR1 SGHVS and CDR2 FQNEAQ. The CDR3 here is CASSLASQGGETEAFF. CDR3 bases: TGTGCCAGCAGCTTAGCGAGTCAGGGAGGGGAAACTGAAGCTTTCTTT.

The chain uses TRBV21-1 and TRBJ1-4; no check of the table's D call, TRBD1, against the DNA was made. TRBV21-1 is described as a pseudogene. CDR3 length: 16 amino acids. CDR3: CASSNGLTATNEKLFF. CDR3 DNA sequence: TGTGCCAGCAGCAATGGGCTGACAGCAACTAATGAAAAACTGTTTTTT.

This clone was found many times. J is TRBJ1-2 and V is TRBV6-5, with D hard to call. Germline loops: CDR1 MNHEY, CDR2 SVGAGI. CDR3 length equals 15 residues. Deletions cut 5 bases from V and 6 bases from J, with 19 bases between. In DNA form, the CDR3 reads TGTGCCAGCAGTCAACATGCTCAGGTCTCTAATGGCTACACCTTC. This sequence encodes CASSQHAQVSNGYTF.

This clone was counted a single time. The chain is built from TRBV13 and TRBJ1-3, with D perhaps matching TRBD1 (6 bases). The germline V gene has CDR1 PRHDT and CDR2 FYEKMQ (reference sequence). Deletions cut 6 bases from V and 0 bases from J, with 24 bases between. The CDR3 runs to 19 residues. For the CDR3, the DNA is TGTGCCAGCAGGTTTGGACAGTGTAGCGTTCCGAGCTCTGGAAACACCATATATTTT. Translating gives CASRFGQCSVPSSGNTIYF.

The V call is TRBV19, the J call TRBJ2-7; 9 bases are a match to TRBD2. The CDR3 has 16 amino acids. J gave up 3 bases and V 5 bases, and 11 bases lay outside the gene matches. Germline lookup yields CDR1 LNHDA and CDR2 SQIVND (reference sequence). CDR3 in amino acids: CASSRSPSGGIYEQYF. The CDR3 DNA is TGTGCCAGTAGTCGTAGCCCCAGCGGGGGGATCTACGAGCAGTACTTC.

This clone showed up just once. CDR3 loop: CASSDRTGDTGELFF. Written as DNA, the CDR3 is TGTGCCAGCAGTGACCGGACAGGGGACACCGGGGAGCTGTTTTTT. This chain joins TRBV28 and TRBJ2-2, with 9 bases fitting TRBD1. Germline CDR1 reads MDHEN; CDR2 reads SYDVKM. This CDR3 has 15 residues. The trim removed 5 bases at V and 3 bases at J, leaving 4 bases unmatched. Using reference TRBV28 and TRBJ2-2 for the parts outside the CDR3, the full variable domain is DVKVTQSSRYLVKRTGEKVFLECVQDMDHENMFWYRQDPGLGLRLIYFSYDVKMKEKGDIPEGYSVSREKKERFSLILESASTNQTSMYLCASSDRTGDTGELFFGEGSRLTVL.

The chain links TRBV5-1 to TRBJ2-1, with 12 nucleotides matching TRBD2. The germline CDR1 and CDR2 sequences are SGHRS and YFSETQ. The CDR3 totals 17 residues. V shed 0 bases and J 4 bases; nucleotides not matched to a gene: 5. The CDR3 here is CASSLVVTSGGYNEQFF. The CDR3 nucleotides are TGCGCCAGCAGCTTGGTCGTGACTAGCGGGGGATACAATGAGCAGTTCTTC.

This chain links TRBV24-1 with TRBJ2-1; 11 bases align to TRBD2. Losses at the gene ends were 4 bases for V and 7 bases for J; bases not matched to a gene: 8. The CDR3 has 16 amino acids. CDR1 KGHDR and CDR2 SFDVKD come from the germline V gene. CDR3 sequence reads: CATSDPTSGVTNEQFF. The CDR3 DNA reads as TGTGCCACCAGTGACCCGACTAGCGGGGTTACTAATGAGCAGTTCTTC.

The chain couples TRBV25-1 to TRBJ1-2, with 8 positions matching TRBD1. The CDR3 has 14 amino acids. The junction had 7 bases not matched to a gene; V was cut back by 2 bases and J by 8 bases. Germline CDR1 and CDR2: MGHDK and SYGVNS. DNA of the CDR3: TGTGCCAGCAGTGAAGTAGGGACAGGAGGAGGCTACACCTTC. Residues: CASSEVGTGGGYTF.

The CDR3 region is CASSYERQGTETQYF. CDR3 DNA sequence: TGTGCCAGCAGCTATGAAAGACAGGGAACGGAGACCCAGTACTTC. The genes are TRBV7-9 and TRBJ2-5, with TRBD1 identical over 7 bases. The trim removed 4 bases at V and 5 bases at J, leaving 10 bases unmatched. Germline V gene lookup returns CDR1 SEHNR and CDR2 FQNEAQ (reference sequence). CDR3 size: 15 residues.

V is TRBV11-2 and J is TRBJ1-1, with D possibly being TRBD1 (6 bases). The length of the CDR3 is 15 residues. V lost 4 bases and J 1 base, leaving 13 bases between the germline ends. CDR1 is SGHAT and CDR2 is FQNNGV in the germline V gene. The CDR3 DNA follows: TGTGCCAGCAGCTCAGCGAGGACAGCGAACACTGAAGCTTTCTTT. This codes for CASSSARTANTEAFF. Variable domain in full (rest from reference TRBV11-2 and TRBJ1-1): EAGVAQSPRYKIIEKRQSVAFWCNPISGHATLYWYQQILGQGPKLLIQFQNNGVVDDSQLPKDRFSAERLKGVDSTLKIQPAKLEDSAVYLCASSSARTANTEAFFGQGTRLTVV.

The rearrangement uses TRBV29-1 and TRBJ2-5; 11 bases map to TRBD1. This CDR3 is 14 amino acids long. CDR1 is SQVTM and CDR2 is ANQGSEA in the germline V gene. V was pared by 6 bases and J by 5 bases, with 8 bases of the junction left unmatched. The CDR3 DNA is TGCAGCGTACCCGGGACAGGGGGATTCGAGACCCAGTACTTC. This sequence encodes CSVPGTGGFETQYF.

J is TRBJ1-5 and V is TRBV12-5; a weak D match, TRBD1 (6 bases). Germline CDR1 reads LGHNT; CDR2 reads FRNRAP. The CDR3 is made up of 14 amino acids. The V gene lost 6 bases and the J gene lost 5 bases, with 14 bases spanning the gap. Written as DNA, the CDR3 is TGTGCTAGTGGCCTAGGACAGCTATATCAGCCCCAGCATTTT. Translating it yields CASGLGQLYQPQHF.

This clone has a single count. The rearrangement links TRBV5-6 to TRBJ1-4, with 9 bases identical to TRBD1. This CDR3 contains 15 residues. Germline V CDR1 and CDR2: SGHDT, YYEEEE. J gave up 8 bases and V 5 bases, and 10 bases lay outside the gene matches. The CDR3 DNA reads as TGTGCCAGCAGTGGCCCACAGGGGGCGCGCGAAAAACTGTTTTTT. This encodes CASSGPQGAREKLFF. The full variable domain, its missing parts supplied by reference TRBV5-6 and TRBJ1-4, is DAGVTQSPTHLIKTRGQQVTLRCSPKSGHDTVSWYQQALGQGPQFIFQYYEEEERQRGNFPDRFSGHQFPNYSSELNVNALLLGDSALYLCASSGPQGAREKLFFGSGTQLSVL.

CDR3 coding DNA: TGTGCCAGCAGCTTAGCTAGCGGGGACGAGCAGTACTTC. Its translation: CASSLASGDEQYF. This chain uses TRBV7-2 with TRBJ2-7; 8 nucleotides align to TRBD2. Per the germline V gene, CDR1 is SGHTA and CDR2 is FQGNSA. J lost 5 bases, V lost 0 bases, and 0 bases had no gene match. CDR3 length: 13 residues.

This rearrangement joins TRBV3-1 (or the pseudogene TRBV3-2) to TRBJ2-2; perhaps TRBD2 as D (5 bases). The germline V and J ends were trimmed by 4 bases and 8 bases, with 20 bases remaining between them. The CDR3 totals 16 residues. Germline V gene sequence: CDR1 LGHDT, CDR2 YNNKEL (reference sequence). This chain's CDR3 is CASSPLGSWKGGELFF. Here the CDR3 DNA reads TGTGCCAGCAGCCCTCTAGGGAGCTGGAAAGGAGGGGAGCTGTTTTTT.

This chain joins TRBV9 and TRBJ1-2; 7 positions agree with TRBD1. The CDR3 is made up of 13 amino acids. V was pared by 4 bases and J by 6 bases, with 6 bases of the junction left unmatched. CDR1 is SGDLS, CDR2 YYNGEE, per germline. The DNA for the CDR3 is TGTGCCAGCAGCACAGACAGGGTGGATGGCTACACCTTC. It translates to CASSTDRVDGYTF. The entire variable domain, with the rest obtained from reference TRBV9 and TRBJ1-2, is as follows: DSGVTQTPKHLITATGQRVTLRCSPRSGDLSVYWYQQSLDQGLQFLIQYYNGEERAKGNILERFSAQQFPDLHSELNLSSLELGDSALYFCASSTDRVDGYTFGSGTRLTVV.

The chain employs TRBV18 and TRBJ1-2, with D perhaps matching TRBD1 (5 bases). V dropped 2 bases and J dropped 2 bases, with 9 bases sitting between them. The CDR3 spans 14 residues. Per germline, CDR1 KGHSH and CDR2 LQKENI. CDR3 nucleotides: TGTGCCAGCTCACCAGGTGCAGGGAACTATGGCTACACCTTC. Its protein product is CASSPGAGNYGYTF.

The chain links TRBV4-1 to TRBJ1-1; the match to TRBD1 covers 8 bases. CDR1 MGHRA and CDR2 YSYEKL come from the germline V gene. This CDR3 is built from 15 residues. The V and J ends lost 5 bases and 3 bases, in that order; junction bases with no gene match: 8. CDR3 residues: CASSTLAQGDTEAFF. CDR3 DNA sequence: TGCGCCAGCAGCACCCTGGCACAGGGGGACACTGAAGCTTTCTTT.

This CDR3 reads CASSRGLAGGYNEQFF. The CDR3 DNA follows: TGCGCCAGCAGCCGGGGACTAGCGGGGGGGTACAATGAGCAGTTCTTC. The chain combines TRBV5-1 with TRBJ2-1; 16 nucleotides agree with TRBD2. CDR1 SGHRS and CDR2 YFSETQ come from the germline V gene. V gave up 4 bases and J gave up 4 bases; unmatched junction bases: 2. The CDR3 has 16 residues.

The chain couples TRBV24-1 to TRBJ2-5; 10 bases are a match to TRBD1. This CDR3 contains 15 residues. Germline V gene lookup returns CDR1 KGHDR and CDR2 SFDVKD. V lost 4 bases, J lost 1 base, and 2 bases stayed unmatched. The CDR3 spells CATSEGQGFQETQYF. CDR3 in DNA: TGTGCCACCAGTGAGGGACAGGGGTTCCAAGAGACCCAGTACTTC.

The chain uses TRBV5-4 and TRBJ1-6; 9 nucleotides line up with TRBD1. In germline, CDR1 is SGHNT, CDR2 YYREEE (reference sequence). CDR3 size: 15 residues. After removal of 4 bases from V and 9 bases from J, the junction contained 8 bases not matched to a gene. The CDR3 loop reads CASSGTGTGSSPLHF. Written as DNA, the CDR3 is TGTGCCAGCAGCGGAACCGGGACAGGGTCTTCACCCCTCCACTTT.

The V call is TRBV14, the J call TRBJ2-7; 10 bases are a match to TRBD1. Germline CDR1 and CDR2: SGHDN and FVKESK. Trimming at V came to 1 base and at J to 6 bases, leaving 6 bases not matched to a gene. The CDR3 contains 15 residues. CDR3 residues: CASSQGPGTGVEQYF. CDR3 DNA: TGTGCCAGCAGCCAAGGGCCCGGGACAGGGGTCGAGCAGTACTTC.

Only one count was recorded for this clone. J is TRBJ1-6 and V is TRBV19; 8 bases are shared with TRBD1. Germline lookup yields CDR1 LNHDA and CDR2 SQIVND (reference sequence). V trimming: 9 bases; J trimming: 10 bases; junction bases outside the gene matches: 8. There are 13 residues in the CDR3. Here the CDR3 DNA reads TGTGCCAGCGACAGGGGTGGTCTCTCACCCCTCCACTTT. This translates into CASDRGGLSPLHF. The full variable domain, in which reference TRBV19 and TRBJ1-6 provide the parts outside the CDR3, is DGGITQSPKYLFRKEGQNVTLSCEQNLNHDAMYWYRQDPGQGLRLIYYSQIVNDFQKGDIAEGYSVSREKKESFPLTVTSAQKNPTAFYLCASDRGGLSPLHFGNGTRLTVT.

V gene TRBV7-9 combines with J gene TRBJ2-5; a weak D match, TRBD2 (5 bases). The length of the CDR3 is 15 residues. The V gene lost 0 bases and the J gene lost 4 bases, with 12 bases spanning the gap. CDR1 SEHNR and CDR2 FQNEAQ come from the germline V gene (reference sequence). CDR3 DNA sequence: TGTGCCAGCAGCTTAGCCGCCAGTGGAGGAGAGACCCAGTACTTC. It is translated as CASSLAASGGETQYF. Full variable domain (outside the CDR3, taken from reference TRBV7-9 and TRBJ2-5): DTGVSQNPRHKITKRGQNVTFRCDPISEHNRLYWYRQTLGQGPEFLTYFQNEAQLEKSRLLSDRFSAERPKGSFSTLEIQRTEQGDSAMYLCASSLAASGGETQYFGPGTRLLVL.

This clone was found a few times. The chain joins TRBV7-2 to TRBJ2-7; 7 bases align to TRBD1. The CDR3 loop spans 14 amino acids. The germline V gene has CDR1 SGHTA and CDR2 FQGNSA. V lost 5 bases to trimming and J lost 2 bases; unmatched junction nucleotides: 6. CDR3 region: CASSPKTGTYEQYF. The CDR3 DNA sequence: TGTGCCAGCAGCCCCAAGACAGGGACCTACGAGCAGTACTTC. Full variable domain (remainder filled in from reference TRBV7-2 and TRBJ2-7): GAGVSQSPSNKVTEKGKDVELRCDPISGHTALYWYRQSLGQGLEFLIYFQGNSAPDKSGLPSDRFSAERTGGSVSTLTIQRTQQEDSAVYLCASSPKTGTYEQYFGPGTRLTVT.

The chain is built from TRBV15 and TRBJ2-5; D is possibly TRBD1 (6 bases). This CDR3 is 16 amino acids long. V was shortened by 3 bases and J by 2 bases, with 16 bases between the two germline ends. Germline lookup yields CDR1 LNHNV and CDR2 YYDKDF (reference sequence). The CDR3 here is CATSSVITGPQETQYF. DNA for the CDR3: TGTGCCACCAGCAGCGTCATCACAGGGCCTCAAGAGACCCAGTACTTC.